This TCR beta chain originates from a study of Graves' ophthalmopathy and Graves' hyperthyroidism. Study-level points and caveats: The model reached roughly 71% sensitivity and roughly 76% specificity for predicting ophthalmopathy progression.

For repertoire sequencing, the TCR beta CDR3 regions were amplified from RNA transcripts. HTBI primers were used in a first-round RT-PCR, which preceded a second-round multiplex PCR. TCRdb re-analysed the multiplex PCR reads in MiXCR, keeping a single row per CDR3 protein. The data contain 200,000 to 250,000 distinct CDR3 sequences, 45% of them seen just once; the ten biggest clones take up about half. In the case of this clonotype: The antigen remains unidentified.

Trimming stripped 0 bases from V and 2 bases from J, with 10 bases between. The V gene's germline CDR1 is LNHNV and CDR2 YYDKDF (reference sequence). The CDR3 is made up of 15 amino acids. The sequencing input was peripheral blood. This receptor was obtained from an adult man with Graves' ophthalmopathy. V is TRBV15 and J is TRBJ2-5, with D unclear. The CDR3 reads CATSRDPEGQETQYF. Written as DNA, the CDR3 is TGTGCCACCAGCAGAGATCCGGAAGGTCAAGAGACCCAGTACTTC.